This entry lists 31 T cell receptor beta chains sequenced from one sample in a study of identical twins. TCRdb independently ran MiXCR on the 5' RACE reads; one entry per CDR3 protein. Seen here are approximately 690,000 distinct CDR3 sequences, over 5% observed once, and the top ten hold around 1.9%. The specimen sequenced was naive T cells sorted from blood. Receptors were obtained from a young man in good health.

This clonotype was detected a few times. The chain couples TRBV7-3 to TRBJ2-1; 7 bases align to TRBD1. J lost 3 bases, V lost 3 bases, and 8 bases had no gene match. Germline CDR1 and CDR2: SGHTA and FQGTGA. This CDR3 has 16 amino acids. The CDR3 loop reads CASSFMNRDSYNEQFF. The CDR3 DNA reads TGTGCCAGCAGCTTCATGAACCGGGACAGCTACAATGAGCAGTTCTTC.

This clonotype was counted ten times or more. The genes are TRBV5-5 and TRBJ2-7; 11 nucleotides agree with TRBD2. Trimming took 4 bases from V and 3 from J; bases not matched to a gene: 6. Germline assignment: CDR1 SGHKS and CDR2 YYEKEE (reference sequence). This CDR3 contains 15 residues. The CDR3 sequence is CASSTGTSGNYEQYF. As DNA, the CDR3 is TGTGCCAGCAGCACGGGGACTAGCGGTAACTACGAGCAGTACTTC.

The sample holds a few counts of this clonotype. V usage is TRBV27 and J usage is TRBJ1-5; D gene ambiguous. Germline values: CDR1 MNHEY, CDR2 SMNVEV (reference sequence). V was shortened by 3 bases and J by 3 bases, with 6 bases between the two germline ends. The CDR3 has 13 residues. The CDR3, as DNA: TGTGCCAGCAGTTTCGGTTACAATCAGCCCCAGCATTTT. Translated: CASSFGYNQPQHF.

The rearrangement links TRBV7-6 to TRBJ1-3, with D tentatively TRBD1 (5 bases). This CDR3 region has 17 residues. V was trimmed by 1 base and J by 2 bases, leaving 15 bases between them. Germline CDR1 reads SGHVS; CDR2 reads FNYEAQ. The CDR3 loop is CASSLGLVGVTGNTIYF. CDR3 in DNA: TGTGCCAGCAGCTTAGGTCTCGTGGGGGTAACTGGAAACACCATATATTTT.

The gene calls are TRBV29-1 and TRBJ1-4; D perhaps matches TRBD1 (5 bases). Germline V gene lookup returns CDR1 SQVTM and CDR2 ANQGSEA. This CDR3 comprises 12 residues. V gave up 4 bases and J gave up 8 bases, with 11 bases separating them. CDR3 region: CSVVGEGEKLFF. CDR3 DNA sequence: TGCAGCGTTGTAGGGGAGGGCGAAAAACTGTTTTTT.

This clonotype occurred many times. The chain links TRBV14 to TRBJ2-2; D ambiguous. CDR1 and CDR2 from the germline V gene are SGHDN and FVKESK. V was clipped by 2 bases and J by 4 bases, with 5 bases between them. This CDR3 has 13 residues. CDR3 amino acids: CASSQSGTGELFF. DNA for the CDR3: TGTGCCAGCAGCCAATCGGGCACCGGGGAGCTGTTTTTT.

In this sample, this clonotype turned up many times. V is TRBV4-1 and J is TRBJ2-3, with D possibly being TRBD2 (6 bases). This CDR3 has 15 amino acids. Trimming removed 1 base at V and 5 bases at J, with 13 bases between. Germline CDR1 MGHRA, CDR2 YSYEKL. CDR3 amino acids: CASSQAPGDQDTQYF. In DNA form, the CDR3 reads TGCGCCAGCAGCCAAGCACCGGGAGATCAAGATACGCAGTATTTT.

This clonotype was counted at least ten times. V usage is TRBV7-2 and J usage is TRBJ2-5; 7 bases match TRBD2. This CDR3 region has 15 residues. After removal of 3 bases from V and 0 bases from J, the junction contained 4 bases not matched to a gene. The germline gives CDR1 SGHTA, CDR2 FQGNSA. CDR3 amino acids: CASSFVGGYQETQYF. The CDR3 coding sequence is TGTGCCAGCAGCTTTGTCGGGGGGTACCAAGAGACCCAGTACTTC.

This clonotype was recorded many times. The chain is built from TRBV12-3 or TRBV12-4 and TRBJ1-3; a possible D gene is TRBD1 (6 bases). Trimming cost V 7 bases and J 2 bases, with 12 bases left between them. This CDR3 comprises 14 residues. CDR3 nucleotides: TGTGCCAGCAACTTTAGGGGGGCTGGAAACACCATATATTTT. Translation: CASNFRGAGNTIYF.

This clonotype was seen at least ten times. The chain combines TRBV28 with TRBJ1-1; 7 bases align to TRBD1. Trimming took 4 bases from V and 0 from J; bases not matched to a gene: 5. The CDR3 length is 15 residues. CDR1 MDHEN and CDR2 SYDVKM come from the germline V gene. CDR3 sequence (DNA): TGTGCCAGCAGTTCCCGGACAGGTCTGAACACTGAAGCTTTCTTT. It yields the protein CASSSRTGLNTEAFF.

At least ten counts were recorded for this clonotype. Mismatch with germline at one junction end may stem from a read error. The rearrangement links TRBV7-9 to TRBJ2-1; tentatively, D is TRBD2 (5 bases). This CDR3 is built from 13 residues. Germline values: CDR1 SEHNR, CDR2 FQNEAQ (reference sequence). As DNA, the CDR3 is TGTGCCAGCAGCCTAGCAGGCGGACCTGAGCAGTTCTTC. Translation gives CASSLAGGPEQFF.

This clonotype was found many times. DNA of the CDR3: TGCAGCCTACAGACAGGGACAGATACGCAGTATTTT. This encodes CSLQTGTDTQYF. The rearrangement links TRBV29-1 to TRBJ2-3, with 7 positions matching TRBD1. Trimming removed 8 bases from V and 3 bases from J; junction bases left unmatched: 5. Germline CDR1 reads SQVTM; CDR2 reads ANQGSEA. CDR3 length: 12 amino acids.

This clonotype was counted ten times or more. The genes are TRBV12-3 or TRBV12-4 and TRBJ1-2, with D possibly being TRBD1 (5 bases). CDR3 length equals 12 residues. V was cut by 5 bases and J by 8 bases, with 12 bases left in between. The CDR3 DNA is TGTGCCAGCAGTCACCCAGGGCCCGGCTACACCTTC. It specifies CASSHPGPGYTF.

This clonotype was detected only a few times. The chain combines TRBV6-1 with TRBJ2-7; D is perhaps TRBD1 (6 bases). The V gene lost 8 bases and the J gene lost 5 bases, with 25 bases spanning the gap. The CDR3 has 16 residues. CDR1 and CDR2 from the germline V gene are MNHNS and SASEGT. In DNA, the CDR3 is TGTGCCAGCCGAGACCAAGGCCGTTGGGGGCTACACGAGCAGTACGTC. Translation gives CASRDQGRWGLHEQYV.

This clonotype occurred many times. The chain employs TRBV6-1 and TRBJ1-5; D not certain. This CDR3 contains 17 residues. Germline CDR1 MNHNS, CDR2 SASEGT. The V gene lost 1 base and the J gene lost 0 bases, with 13 bases spanning the gap. DNA of the CDR3: TGTGCCAGCAGTGAAGTCAGTCGGATTTATAGCAATCAGCCCCAGCATTTT. It translates to CASSEVSRIYSNQPQHF.

The table lists this clonotype with many counts. The V call is TRBV15, the J call TRBJ2-1; 10 bases fit TRBD2. Per germline, CDR1 LNHNV and CDR2 YYDKDF (reference sequence). Losses at the gene ends were 0 bases for V and 6 bases for J; bases not matched to a gene: 5. The CDR3 extends over 16 amino acids. Written as DNA, the CDR3 is TGTGCCACCAGCAGAGAGCCTAGCGGGAGTACCAATGAGCAGTTCTTC. It is translated as CATSREPSGSTNEQFF.

This clonotype occurred many times. J is TRBJ2-2 and V is TRBV5-1, with D maybe TRBD2 (6 bases). V was pared by 2 bases and J by 7 bases, with 9 bases between. The CDR3 has 13 residues. Per germline, CDR1 SGHRS and CDR2 YFSETQ. CDR3 sequence: CASSFSGDGELFF. The DNA of the CDR3 is TGCGCCAGCAGCTTTTCGGGGGACGGGGAGCTGTTTTTT.

The chain carries TRBV6-1 and TRBJ2-5; 8 bases are a match to TRBD2. After removal of 6 bases from V and 5 bases from J, the junction contained 8 bases not matched to a gene. The CDR3 contains 14 residues. CDR1 is MNHNS and CDR2 is SASEGT in the germline V gene. The CDR3 region has the DNA TGTGCCAGCAGAACAAGCGGGAGTGGTGAGACCCAGTACTTC. Translated, it gives CASRTSGSGETQYF.

The rearrangement links TRBV10-3 to TRBJ2-1, with unresolved D. The germline V gene has CDR1 ENHRY and CDR2 SYGVKD. The germline V and J ends were trimmed by 4 bases and 13 bases, with 14 bases remaining between them. CDR3 length equals 12 residues. The CDR3 sequence: CAISVSGVSQFF. CDR3 sequence (DNA): TGTGCCATCAGTGTTAGTGGGGTTTCACAGTTCTTC.

The table lists this clonotype with a few counts. V usage is TRBV7-9 and J usage is TRBJ2-7; D perhaps matches TRBD2 (6 bases). Germline V gene lookup returns CDR1 SEHNR and CDR2 FQNEAQ (reference sequence). The CDR3 contains 14 residues. Trimming took off 0 bases at V and 11 bases at J, with 17 bases between the two ends. The CDR3 DNA follows: TGTGCCAGCAGCTTAGCCGGGAGCCCCGTCGTTGAGTACTTC. Translated: CASSLAGSPVVEYF.

At least ten counts were recorded for this clonotype. J is TRBJ2-1 and V is TRBV4-2, with TRBD2 identical over 9 bases. The J segment lost 4 bases and the V segment lost 4 bases, leaving 11 bases of the junction unmatched. The germline CDR1 and CDR2 sequences are LGHNA and YNFKEQ. The CDR3 extends over 17 amino acids. This chain's CDR3 is CASSRQRTSAAYNEQFF. The CDR3 nucleotides read TGTGCCAGCAGCCGACAACGGACTAGCGCGGCTTACAATGAGCAGTTCTTC.

In its sample, this clonotype was seen a few times. The CDR3: CAGGDRGRNQPQHF. The CDR3 DNA sequence: TGTGCCGGAGGAGACAGGGGGCGGAATCAGCCCCAGCATTTT. V usage is TRBV7-8 and J usage is TRBJ1-5; 10 nucleotides agree with TRBD1. The V gene's germline CDR1 is SGHVS and CDR2 FQNEAQ. CDR3 length equals 14 residues. V lost 11 bases to trimming and J lost 4 bases; unmatched junction nucleotides: 8.

This clonotype was detected a few times. V gene TRBV12-3 or TRBV12-4 combines with J gene TRBJ2-3, with a possible D match to TRBD1 (5 bases). The CDR3 length is 14 residues. V lost 1 base and J lost 4, with 9 bases in between. CDR3 in amino acids: CASSLESRADTQYF. The DNA of the CDR3 is TGTGCCAGCAGTTTAGAGTCCAGGGCAGATACGCAGTATTTT.

The chain employs TRBV25-1 and TRBJ2-1; D tentatively fits TRBD1 or TRBD2 (5 bases each). Germline V CDR1 and CDR2: MGHDK, SYGVNS. V lost 6 bases to trimming and J lost 13 bases, with 16 bases between them. The CDR3 consists of 12 residues. CDR3 amino acids: CASRGELQAQFF. CDR3 nucleotide sequence: TGTGCCAGCAGGGGGGAACTCCAAGCCCAGTTCTTC.

This clonotype was counted a few times. The genes are TRBV9 and TRBJ2-2; the match to TRBD1 covers 7 bases. Germline V gene sequence: CDR1 SGDLS, CDR2 YYNGEE. The CDR3 runs to 17 residues. The V and J ends lost 0 bases and 0 bases, in that order; junction bases with no gene match: 5. The CDR3 DNA sequence: TGTGCCAGCAGCGTAGGGGCCCAGGGGGCGAACACCGGGGAGCTGTTTTTT. It encodes CASSVGAQGANTGELFF.

This clonotype was detected a few times. The V gene is TRBV28, the J gene TRBJ2-1; 11 bases agree with TRBD1. CDR1 MDHEN and CDR2 SYDVKM come from the germline V gene. This CDR3 has 15 residues. V shed 3 bases, J shed 8 bases, and the junction held 6 bases outside the gene matches. CDR3 nucleotide sequence: TGTGCCAGCAGTTTTGGACAGGGGGCGTTGGATGAGCAGTTCTTC. This encodes CASSFGQGALDEQFF.

This clonotype appeared many times. The chain links TRBV29-1 to TRBJ2-7; D may correspond to TRBD1 or TRBD2 (6 bases each). Germline CDR1 is SQVTM and CDR2 is ANQGSEA. The V and J ends lost 4 bases and 4 bases respectively, with 17 bases between them. The CDR3 length is 14 residues. The DNA of the CDR3 is TGCAGCGTTGTCGGGGGCTCAGGGGTGTACGAGCAGTACTTC. It translates to CSVVGGSGVYEQYF.

The chain combines TRBV7-2 with TRBJ1-2, with D perhaps matching TRBD1 (5 bases). The CDR3 totals 15 residues. The germline gives CDR1 SGHTA, CDR2 FQGNSA. Trimming pared 7 bases from V and 5 bases from J, leaving 20 bases between. CDR3 protein: CASTPGSALGYGYTF. CDR3 nucleotide sequence: TGTGCCAGCACCCCAGGGTCGGCGTTAGGGTATGGCTACACCTTC.

This clonotype was recorded at least ten times. The chain is built from TRBV27 and TRBJ2-7, with TRBD2 identical over 9 bases. The germline CDR1 and CDR2 sequences are MNHEY and SMNVEV (reference sequence). The trim removed 3 bases at V and 1 base at J, leaving 4 bases unmatched. This CDR3 spans 15 amino acids. CDR3 sequence (DNA): TGTGCCAGCAGTTTTGGTAGCGGGAGATCCTACGAGCAGTACGTC. It is translated as CASSFGSGRSYEQYV.

The chain employs TRBV7-9 and TRBJ2-7; tentatively, D is TRBD2 (7 bases). The CDR3 covers 14 residues. Germline V CDR1 and CDR2: SEHNR, FQNEAQ (reference sequence). With 4 bases removed from V and 5 bases from J, the gap between germline ends came to 15 bases. As DNA, the CDR3 is TGTGCCAGCAGCTCGTTGGGGGGGGCAGACGAGCAGTACTTC. As protein: CASSSLGGADEQYF.

This chain joins TRBV25-1 and TRBJ2-1, with 11 bases matching TRBD2. The CDR3 sequence is 16 residues long. The trim removed 1 base at V and 9 bases at J, leaving 8 bases unmatched. Germline V CDR1 and CDR2: MGHDK, SYGVNS. The CDR3 DNA follows: TGTGCCAGCAGTGAATCTCTAGCGGGAGGACCGCTTGAGCAGTTCTTC. Amino acids: CASSESLAGGPLEQFF.